This TCR beta chain is from a study of metastatic and nonmetastatic thyroid tumors. Across the study: For malignant and benign thyroid patients, tumor or nodule tissue and blood were the sources whose repertoires were compared. Findings and caveats of the study: Malignant tumors reportedly showed significantly higher TCR beta diversity than benign nodules in both blood and tumor.

CDR3 length equals 16 residues. Germline loops: CDR1 DFQATT, CDR2 SNEGSKA (reference sequence). J lost 6 bases, V lost 6 bases, and 19 bases had no gene match. The entire patient cohort was treatment-naive prior to thyroid surgery. This clone has ten or more counts. Its antigen remains unknown. Per the original data handling: A papillary thyroid cancer distant-metastasis classifier was built from CDR3 differences across clinicopathological groups. MiXCR reprocessed the PCR reads for TCRdb. These V and J calls originate from TCRdb's pipeline instead of the authors' own analysis. The top ten clones hold over 10% of a sample with approximately 16,000 clones, less than 30% of them seen once.

Sequencing used tumor tissue. This TCR was sampled from a male donor with papillary thyroid cancer or a benign thyroid nodule (not recorded which). Some clones in this sample may be carry-over from other donors' samples. The V and J genes are TRBV20-1 and TRBJ1-1, with TRBD1 matching over 7 bases. In DNA form, the CDR3 reads TGCAGTGCCCCCCCGGCAGGGGGGCATGGAGGATCTGAAGCTTTCTTT. Protein product: CSAPPAGGHGGSEAFF.